Shown below are 29 T cell receptor beta chains from a single sample sequenced in a study of blood T cell repertoires in COVID-19. Here immunoSEQ multiplex PCR was the method, and the copy in TCRdb shows in-frame clones only, minus some. Counted here are tens of thousands of clones, under 95% occurring once; the ten biggest clones make up about 2.3%. The sequencing input was peripheral blood. The source of these receptors is a human donor with active COVID-19. The donor label of this sample is uncertain.

The genes are TRBV4-2 and TRBJ2-7; D might be TRBD1 (5 bases). The CDR3 runs to 16 residues. V dropped 1 base and J dropped 7 bases, with 20 bases sitting between them. The V gene's germline CDR1 is LGHNA and CDR2 YNFKEQ. The CDR3 DNA is TGTGCCAGCAGCCAAGTTGGGGCCACCACCTCCCGTGAGCAGTACTTC. This gives the protein CASSQVGATTSREQYF.

The V gene is TRBV19, the J gene TRBJ2-5; a possible D gene is TRBD1 (6 bases). CDR1 is LNHDA, CDR2 SQIVND, per germline (reference sequence). V lost 5 bases to trimming and J lost 5 bases, with 21 bases between them. The CDR3 extends over 16 amino acids. In DNA form, the CDR3 reads TGTGCCAGTAGTTTAAGGCCGGACAGCCTGGGGGAGACCCAGTACTTC. It yields the protein CASSLRPDSLGETQYF.

V gene TRBV5-6 combines with J gene TRBJ2-2; 11 positions match TRBD2. The V and J ends lost 2 bases and 6 bases, in that order; junction bases with no gene match: 6. CDR3 size: 16 residues. CDR1 and CDR2 (germline): SGHDT, YYEEEE. Here the CDR3 reads CASSFGSGGAPGELFF. CDR3 in DNA: TGTGCCAGCAGCTTTGGTAGCGGGGGGGCCCCCGGGGAGCTGTTTTTT. Using reference TRBV5-6 and TRBJ2-2 for the parts outside the CDR3, the full variable domain is DAGVTQSPTHLIKTRGQQVTLRCSPKSGHDTVSWYQQALGQGPQFIFQYYEEEERQRGNFPDRFSGHQFPNYSSELNVNALLLGDSALYLCASSFGSGGAPGELFFGEGSRLTVL.

This clone was observed once. This chain uses TRBV2 with TRBJ1-4, with 7 bases aligning to TRBD1. The CDR3 runs to 18 residues. Germline CDR1 and CDR2: SNHLY and FYNNEI. Losses at the gene ends were 3 bases for V and 3 bases for J; bases not matched to a gene: 13. The CDR3 reads CASSDPRRGRTANEKLFF. Written as DNA, the CDR3 is TGTGCCAGCAGTGACCCAAGAAGGGGGCGCACGGCTAATGAAAAACTGTTTTTT.

In its sample, this clone was seen a few times. V is TRBV7-9 and J is TRBJ1-6, with D maybe TRBD1 (5 bases). Per the germline V gene, CDR1 is SEHNR and CDR2 is FQNEAQ (reference sequence). The CDR3 contains 15 residues. The ends were cut back, 2 bases at V and 10 bases at J, with 15 bases in the middle. CDR3: CASSLRRDRGSPLHF. CDR3 nucleotide sequence: TGTGCCAGCAGCTTAAGGCGGGACCGCGGCTCACCCCTCCACTTT.

The chain combines TRBV2 with TRBJ1-6, with TRBD1 as a possible D gene (5 bases). The ends were cut back, 5 bases at V and 5 bases at J, with 7 bases in the middle. Germline CDR1 SNHLY, CDR2 FYNNEI. This CDR3 region has 13 residues. As DNA, the CDR3 is TGTGCCAGCAGTACCAGGGATAATTCACCCCTCCACTTT. Translating gives CASSTRDNSPLHF.

This sequence joins TRBV5-1 and TRBJ2-7; TRBD2 agrees at 7 bases. CDR3 length equals 15 residues. CDR1 is SGHRS and CDR2 is YFSETQ in the germline V gene. V shed 2 bases and J 4 bases; nucleotides not matched to a gene: 9. CDR3 bases: TGCGCCAGCAGCTTAGGGAGGGCGAGTATATACGAGCAGTACTTC. It specifies CASSLGRASIYEQYF.

This chain uses TRBV19 with TRBJ2-5; perhaps TRBD2 as D (6 bases). Germline CDR1 reads LNHDA; CDR2 reads SQIVND (reference sequence). Trimming shortened V by 5 bases and J by 3 bases, and 19 bases separated the two germline ends. The CDR3 runs to 16 residues. The CDR3, as DNA: TGTGCCAGTAGTCCCCGATGGGTAGCGGCTGAAGAGACCCAGTACTTC. Encoded protein: CASSPRWVAAEETQYF.

The rearrangement joins TRBV5-8 to TRBJ2-7, with 8 bases lining up with TRBD1. J lost 3 bases, V lost 4 bases, and 3 bases had no gene match. This CDR3 is 13 amino acids long. Germline V gene sequence: CDR1 SGHTS, CDR2 YDEGEE. DNA for the CDR3: TGTGCCAGCAGCCGCGGACAGGGCTACGAGCAGTACTTC. It yields the protein CASSRGQGYEQYF.

The genes are TRBV5-5 and TRBJ2-7; D might be TRBD2 (5 bases). Germline CDR1 SGHKS, CDR2 YYEKEE (reference sequence). Trimming took off 1 base at V and 2 bases at J, with 13 bases between the two ends. The CDR3 sequence is 15 residues long. This CDR3 reads CASSLNGLLPYEQYF. The CDR3 DNA sequence: TGTGCCAGCAGCTTGAATGGACTCTTACCCTACGAGCAGTACTTC.

The chain has TRBV3-1 (or the pseudogene TRBV3-2) and TRBJ1-1; possible D gene TRBD1, 6 bases. The CDR3 consists of 16 residues. The germline CDR1 and CDR2 sequences are LGHDT and YNNKEL (reference sequence). Trimming took off 0 bases at V and 2 bases at J, with 13 bases between the two ends. CDR3 protein: CASSQELTGPNTEAFF. DNA of the CDR3: TGTGCCAGCAGCCAAGAGCTTACAGGGCCTAACACTGAAGCTTTCTTT.

The chain carries TRBV7-9 and TRBJ1-1; no clear D gene. Per germline, CDR1 SEHNR and CDR2 FQNEAQ (reference sequence). The CDR3 loop spans 14 amino acids. V shed 5 bases and J shed 3 bases, with 13 bases lying between them. CDR3 sequence (DNA): TGTGCCAGCAGCCAAAGTAGATCGGACACTGAAGCTTTCTTT. Translating it yields CASSQSRSDTEAFF.

The V gene is TRBV4-1, the J gene TRBJ2-5; 8 nucleotides match TRBD2. The CDR3 runs 14 residues. J gave up 5 bases and V 2 bases, and 4 bases lay outside the gene matches. CDR1 MGHRA and CDR2 YSYEKL come from the germline V gene. CDR3 coding DNA: TGCGCCAGCAGCCAATTAGCGGGGTTGGAGACCCAGTACTTC. Translating it yields CASSQLAGLETQYF.

The rearrangement uses TRBV5-1 and TRBJ2-2, with TRBD1 as a possible D gene (6 bases). Germline V CDR1 and CDR2: SGHRS, YFSETQ. The CDR3 is 14 amino acids. Trimming pared 0 bases from V and 6 bases from J, leaving 9 bases between. CDR3 residues: CASSLVQGPGELFF. The CDR3 DNA is TGCGCCAGCAGCTTGGTTCAGGGGCCCGGGGAGCTGTTTTTT. Full variable domain (rest looked up from reference TRBV5-1 and TRBJ2-2): KAGVTQTPRYLIKTRGQQVTLSCSPISGHRSVSWYQQTPGQGLQFLFEYFSETQRNKGNFPGRFSGRQFSNSRSEMNVSTLELGDSALYLCASSLVQGPGELFFGEGSRLTVL.

The CDR3 DNA is TGTGCCAGCAAGACAGATGAGGCGATGGAGACCCAGTACTTC. It encodes CASKTDEAMETQYF. The chain couples TRBV2 to TRBJ2-5, with TRBD1 as a possible D gene (5 bases). V was shortened by 7 bases and J by 5 bases, with 17 bases between the two germline ends. CDR1 is SNHLY and CDR2 is FYNNEI in the germline V gene. This CDR3 region has 14 residues.

The chain has TRBV6-2 or TRBV6-3 and TRBJ2-3, with D possibly TRBD1 on 6 matching bases. Germline V gene data show CDR1 as MNHEY and CDR2 as SVGEGT. V was shortened by 3 bases and J by 2 bases, with 18 bases between the two germline ends. This CDR3 contains 17 residues. CDR3 sequence (DNA): TGTGCCAGCAGTTATCTCTCCCGGGACACTTACACAGATACGCAGTATTTT. Residues: CASSYLSRDTYTDTQYF.

This chain uses TRBV24-1 with TRBJ2-1; D perhaps matches TRBD1 (6 bases). The CDR3 totals 14 residues. The ends were cut back, 6 bases at V and 10 bases at J, with 18 bases in the middle. Germline CDR1 reads KGHDR; CDR2 reads SFDVKD. CDR3 protein: CATSQPGQLIEQFF. DNA for the CDR3: TGTGCCACCAGTCAGCCGGGACAACTAATAGAGCAGTTCTTC.

The chain has TRBV27 and TRBJ2-1, with 9 bases matching TRBD1. CDR3 length equals 16 residues. Germline V gene lookup returns CDR1 MNHEY and CDR2 SMNVEV (reference sequence). V gave up 6 bases and J gave up 5 bases; unmatched junction bases: 11. This CDR3 is CASSRPGTGSHNEQFF. The CDR3 nucleotides read TGTGCCAGCAGCAGACCCGGGACAGGGTCCCACAATGAGCAGTTCTTC.

The chain carries TRBV2 and TRBJ1-2, with D possibly matching TRBD1 (5 bases). The length of the CDR3 is 13 residues. Germline V lookup: CDR1 SNHLY, CDR2 FYNNEI. V was cut by 7 bases and J by 5 bases, with 14 bases left in between. Written as DNA, the CDR3 is TGTGCCAGCAATAGCCAGGGTTTATATGGCTACACCTTC. It codes for CASNSQGLYGYTF.

The V gene is TRBV5-4, the J gene TRBJ1-1, with D unresolved. The V gene's germline CDR1 is SGHNT and CDR2 YYREEE (reference sequence). CDR3 length equals 15 residues. V gave up 3 bases and J gave up 0 bases, with 12 bases separating them. Written as DNA, the CDR3 is TGTGCCAGCAGCTCCGGACGGACTATGAACACTGAAGCTTTCTTT. Residues: CASSSGRTMNTEAFF.

J is TRBJ2-2 and V is TRBV5-1, with D maybe TRBD2 (6 bases). Germline V CDR1 and CDR2: SGHRS, YFSETQ. The ends were cut back, 7 bases at V and 0 bases at J, with 10 bases in the middle. The CDR3 sequence is 14 residues long. As DNA, the CDR3 is TGCGCCAGCCGGGCGGGGACGAACACCGGGGAGCTGTTTTTT. Residues: CASRAGTNTGELFF.

The chain is built from TRBV6-2 or TRBV6-3 and TRBJ2-2; D perhaps matches TRBD1 (5 bases). Germline V gene lookup returns CDR1 MNHEY and CDR2 SVGEGT. The CDR3 spans 15 residues. V was cut by 2 bases and J by 1 base, with 8 bases left in between. For the CDR3, the DNA is TGTGCCAGCAGTTACGGGGCAGGGAACACCGGGGAGCTGTTTTTT. This encodes CASSYGAGNTGELFF.

The chain employs TRBV28 and TRBJ1-2; 9 nucleotides match TRBD1. Per the germline V gene, CDR1 is MDHEN and CDR2 is SYDVKM. The CDR3 totals 14 residues. Germline trimming cut 6 bases from V and 5 bases from J; bases unmatched to any gene: 7. In DNA, the CDR3 is TGTGCCAGCAGGGGGGGACAGGGTGCTTATGGCTACACCTTC. It codes for CASRGGQGAYGYTF.

This clone was observed a single time. The V and J genes are TRBV11-2 and TRBJ2-1; TRBD2 agrees at 11 bases. The ends lost 6 bases at V and 3 bases at J; junction bases unmatched: 4. Germline lookup yields CDR1 SGHAT and CDR2 FQNNGV. CDR3 size: 15 residues. This chain's CDR3 is CASRRLAGNYNEQFF. The DNA of the CDR3 is TGTGCCAGCAGGCGACTAGCGGGAAACTACAATGAGCAGTTCTTC.

V is TRBV7-9 and J is TRBJ2-5; TRBD1 aligns across 7 bases. Per the germline V gene, CDR1 is SEHNR and CDR2 is FQNEAQ (reference sequence). The trim removed 4 bases at V and 4 bases at J, leaving 9 bases unmatched. The CDR3 length is 15 residues. The CDR3 bases are TGTGCCAGCAGCTCCCCCGGGACAGCCCTAGAGACCCAGTACTTC. Its translation: CASSSPGTALETQYF.

The chain carries TRBV9 and TRBJ1-4; a weak D match, TRBD1 (5 bases). The CDR3 runs 14 residues. Trimming pared 5 bases from V and 3 bases from J, leaving 11 bases between. Per the germline V gene, CDR1 is SGDLS and CDR2 is YYNGEE. Written as DNA, the CDR3 is TGTGCCAGCAGTAGTCAGGGCTCTAATGAAAAACTGTTTTTT. Its protein is CASSSQGSNEKLFF. The complete variable domain, with remaining parts taken from reference TRBV9 and TRBJ1-4, reads DSGVTQTPKHLITATGQRVTLRCSPRSGDLSVYWYQQSLDQGLQFLIQYYNGEERAKGNILERFSAQQFPDLHSELNLSSLELGDSALYFCASSSQGSNEKLFFGSGTQLSVL.

The gene calls are TRBV3-1 (or the pseudogene TRBV3-2) and TRBJ1-4; D unclear. CDR3 length: 16 amino acids. With 1 base removed from V and 4 bases from J, the gap between germline ends came to 13 bases. CDR1 is LGHDT, CDR2 YNNKEL, per germline (reference sequence). The CDR3 DNA reads as TGTGCCAGCAGCCAAGTGGCCAGAACACGTAATGAAAAACTGTTTTTT. Encoded protein: CASSQVARTRNEKLFF.

The V call is TRBV14, the J call TRBJ1-2; D remains ambiguous. Germline CDR1 and CDR2: SGHDN and FVKESK. V dropped 4 bases and J dropped 4 bases, with 10 bases sitting between them. This CDR3 region has 13 residues. CDR3 sequence reads: CASSPTPSYGYTF. The CDR3 nucleotides read TGTGCCAGCAGCCCGACACCCAGCTATGGCTACACCTTC. The complete variable domain, with remaining parts taken from reference TRBV14 and TRBJ1-2, reads EAGVTQFPSHSVIEKGQTVTLRCDPISGHDNLYWYRRVMGKEIKFLLHFVKESKQDESGMPNNRFLAERTGGTYSTLKVQPAELEDSGVYFCASSPTPSYGYTFGSGTRLTVV.

The CDR3 nucleotides are TGTGCCAGCAGCTCAATGTTGTACAATGAGCAGTTCTTC. Protein: CASSSMLYNEQFF. The chain is built from TRBV7-2 and TRBJ2-1; D unclear. The CDR3 spans 13 residues. V was cut by 4 bases and J by 4 bases, with 8 bases left in between. Germline V gene lookup returns CDR1 SGHTA and CDR2 FQGNSA.